This T cell receptor beta chain was sequenced in a study of blood T cell repertoires in COVID-19. Study at large: Nucleic acid was either cDNA or gDNA, and it came from T cells, B-cell-depleted T cells, or PBMCs.

The CDR3 is made up of 18 amino acids. V was cut by 4 bases and J by 1 base, with 20 bases left in between. The V gene's germline CDR1 is SGHTA and CDR2 FQGNSA. Methods used by the authors: Estimation of nucleated cell counts was performed using reference gene primer amplification. Here immunoSEQ multiplex PCR was the method, and the copy in TCRdb shows in-frame clones only, minus some. That table supplies the V and J calls and clone size; D and trimming were determined from the DNA. This table has around 250,000 clones, 86% appearing once. The clonotype was recovered from a man aged 30 to 39 who had recovered from COVID-19. Sample: peripheral blood. The chain links TRBV7-2 to TRBJ1-5; D gene ambiguous. CDR3 loop: CASSSGGFGVSSNQPQHF. For the CDR3, the DNA is TGTGCCAGCAGCTCAGGAGGATTCGGGGTCTCCAGCAATCAGCCCCAGCATTTT.